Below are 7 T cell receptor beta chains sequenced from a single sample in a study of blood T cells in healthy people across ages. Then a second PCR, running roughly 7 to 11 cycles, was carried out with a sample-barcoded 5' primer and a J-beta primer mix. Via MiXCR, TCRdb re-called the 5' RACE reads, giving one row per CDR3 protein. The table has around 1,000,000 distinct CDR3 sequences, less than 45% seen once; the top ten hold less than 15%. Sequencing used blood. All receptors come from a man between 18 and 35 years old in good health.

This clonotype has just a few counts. CDR3 sequence (DNA): TGCAGCGTTCGCAGGACTGATGGGACCCAGTACTTC. The encoded protein is CSVRRTDGTQYF. V and J are TRBV29-1 and TRBJ2-5; possibly TRBD2 for D (5 bases). The length of the CDR3 is 12 residues. Germline assignment: CDR1 SQVTM and CDR2 ANQGSEA. Between the trimmed V and J ends, which lost 5 bases and 7 bases, there was a span of 14 bases.

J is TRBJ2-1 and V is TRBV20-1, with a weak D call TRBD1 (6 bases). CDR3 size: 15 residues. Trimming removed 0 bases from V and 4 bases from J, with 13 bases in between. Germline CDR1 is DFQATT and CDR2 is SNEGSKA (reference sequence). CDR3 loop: CSARDAGARYNEQFF. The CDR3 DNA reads TGCAGTGCTAGAGATGCAGGGGCCCGATACAATGAGCAGTTCTTC.

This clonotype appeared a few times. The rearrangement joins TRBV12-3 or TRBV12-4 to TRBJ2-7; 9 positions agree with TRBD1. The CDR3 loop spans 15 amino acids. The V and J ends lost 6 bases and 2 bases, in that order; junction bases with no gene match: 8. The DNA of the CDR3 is TGTGCCAGCAGAGCGGACAGGGGTTACCCCTACGAGCAGTACTTC. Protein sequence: CASRADRGYPYEQYF.

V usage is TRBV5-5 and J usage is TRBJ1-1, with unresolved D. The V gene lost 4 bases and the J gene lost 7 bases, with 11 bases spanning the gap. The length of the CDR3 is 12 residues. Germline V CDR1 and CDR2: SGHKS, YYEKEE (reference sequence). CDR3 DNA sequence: TGTGCCAGCAGCGGCGGGCAGGTTGAAGCTTTCTTT. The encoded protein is CASSGGQVEAFF.

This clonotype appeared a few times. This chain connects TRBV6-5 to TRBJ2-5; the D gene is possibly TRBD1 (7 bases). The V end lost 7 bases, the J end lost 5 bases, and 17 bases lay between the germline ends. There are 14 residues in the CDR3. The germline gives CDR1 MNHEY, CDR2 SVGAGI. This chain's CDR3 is CASTHQGGHETQYF. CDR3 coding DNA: TGTGCCAGCACCCACCAGGGGGGCCACGAGACCCAGTACTTC.

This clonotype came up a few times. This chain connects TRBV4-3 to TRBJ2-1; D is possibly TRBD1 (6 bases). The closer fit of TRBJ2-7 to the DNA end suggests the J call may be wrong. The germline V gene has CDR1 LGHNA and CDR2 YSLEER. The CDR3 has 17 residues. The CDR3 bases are TGCGCCAGCAGCCAAGATTTGGGGGCCTTGTCCTACAATGAGCAGTACTTC. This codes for CASSQDLGALSYNEQYF.

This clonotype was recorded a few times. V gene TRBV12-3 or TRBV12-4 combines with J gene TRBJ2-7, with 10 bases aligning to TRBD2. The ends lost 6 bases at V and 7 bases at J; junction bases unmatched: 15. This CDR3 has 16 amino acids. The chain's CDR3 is CASRPSGGNSYNEQYF. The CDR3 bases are TGTGCCAGCAGGCCTAGCGGGGGAAATTCCTACAATGAGCAGTACTTC.